Each of the 24 T cell receptor beta chains below was sequenced from the same sample in a study of cytomegalovirus exposure and HLA in healthy donors listed by TCRdb under 2017. The library was obtained by the immunoSEQ multiplex PCR assay. For the multiplex PCR, a mixture combining 60 forward primers for TCR Vbeta segments and 13 reverse primers for TCR Jbeta segments was used. TCRdb limited this immuneACCESS table to in-frame rearrangements with V and J called. A share of clones is missing; checked studies link under half to unresolved V genes, and the rest is unexplained. The sample contains about 90,000 clones, around four fifths of them found a single time. The top ten constitute around 2.1% of the sample. The sequenced sample consisted of PBMCs. The receptors derive from a boy under 18 in good health and CMV-seronegative.

The chain joins TRBV4-3 to TRBJ1-2; 7 bases are a match to TRBD1. This CDR3 comprises 14 residues. Trimming cost V 3 bases and J 1 base; bases outside gene matches: 2. CDR1 is LGHNA and CDR2 is YSLEER in the germline V gene. The CDR3 reads CASSQGQINYGYTF. In nucleotides, the CDR3 is TGCGCCAGCAGCCAGGGACAGATTAACTATGGCTACACCTTC.

This clone has only a few counts. V and J are TRBV27 and TRBJ2-7; no clear D gene. The CDR3 has 13 residues. V shed 3 bases and J shed 0 bases, with 6 bases lying between them. Germline CDR1 and CDR2: MNHEY and SMNVEV (reference sequence). CDR3: CASSFSSSYEQYF. The CDR3 region has the DNA TGTGCCAGCAGTTTTTCCAGCTCCTACGAGCAGTACTTC.

As for this clone: The same CDR3 is also encoded by other DNA sequences in this sample. The chain couples TRBV9 to TRBJ2-5; D is perhaps TRBD2 (6 bases). This CDR3 spans 14 amino acids. The V and J ends lost 0 bases and 4 bases respectively, with 10 bases between them. Germline loops: CDR1 SGDLS, CDR2 YYNGEE. The CDR3 sequence: CASSVARGGETQYF. Written as DNA, the CDR3 is TGTGCCAGCAGCGTAGCTAGGGGAGGAGAGACCCAGTACTTC.

The rearrangement joins TRBV28 to TRBJ1-1; unclear D gene. Trimming took off 6 bases at V and 0 bases at J, with 14 bases between the two ends. This CDR3 spans 15 amino acids. Germline CDR1 MDHEN, CDR2 SYDVKM. In DNA form, the CDR3 reads TGTGCCAGCAGGCGTATCCAAAGCCTGAACACTGAAGCTTTCTTT. Its protein product is CASRRIQSLNTEAFF.

This chain uses TRBV19 with TRBJ2-1, with TRBD2 identical over 11 bases. V gave up 5 bases and J gave up 4 bases; unmatched junction bases: 4. Germline V CDR1 and CDR2: LNHDA, SQIVND (reference sequence). The CDR3 is made up of 15 amino acids. In DNA, the CDR3 is TGTGCCAGTAGTGTCGGGACTAGCGGATACAATGAGCAGTTCTTC. This sequence encodes CASSVGTSGYNEQFF. Based on the CDR3 plus reference TRBV19 and TRBJ2-1, the full variable domain is DGGITQSPKYLFRKEGQNVTLSCEQNLNHDAMYWYRQDPGQGLRLIYYSQIVNDFQKGDIAEGYSVSREKKESFPLTVTSAQKNPTAFYLCASSVGTSGYNEQFFGPGTRLTVL.

This chain joins TRBV6-5 and TRBJ2-1; no clear D gene. Germline V lookup: CDR1 MNHEY, CDR2 SVGAGI. The CDR3 is 16 amino acids. With 0 bases removed from V and 0 bases from J, the gap between germline ends came to 9 bases. The CDR3 is CASSYSEAYSYNEQFF. CDR3 in DNA: TGTGCCAGCAGTTACTCCGAGGCGTACTCCTACAATGAGCAGTTCTTC.

The chain carries TRBV19 and TRBJ1-1; tentatively, D is TRBD1 (6 bases). Trimming stripped 8 bases from V and 10 bases from J, with 17 bases between. The CDR3 extends over 12 amino acids. Germline V gene data show CDR1 as LNHDA and CDR2 as SQIVND (reference sequence). DNA for the CDR3: TGTGCCAGTTCGACCCTACAGGGTGTAGCTTTCTTT. It is translated as CASSTLQGVAFF.

This chain joins TRBV11-1 and TRBJ2-7; 10 nucleotides line up with TRBD2. The CDR3 consists of 18 residues. The germline V gene has CDR1 SGHAT and CDR2 FQDESV (reference sequence). The V and J ends lost 5 bases and 0 bases, in that order; junction bases with no gene match: 13. Written as DNA, the CDR3 is TGTGCCAGCAGCCGTCAGCCTAGCGGGAGCCTCAGCTCCTACGAGCAGTACTTC. This codes for CASSRQPSGSLSSYEQYF.

As DNA, the CDR3 is TGTGCCAGCAGCTCTGGACAGTCAAAACTGTTTTTT. As protein: CASSSGQSKLFF. The chain couples TRBV5-6 to TRBJ1-4; tentative D call: TRBD1 (6 bases). This CDR3 is 12 amino acids long. The V end lost 3 bases, the J end lost 10 bases, and 10 bases lay between the germline ends. CDR1 and CDR2 from the germline V gene are SGHDT and YYEEEE. Filled out from reference TRBV5-6 and TRBJ1-4, the complete variable domain reads DAGVTQSPTHLIKTRGQQVTLRCSPKSGHDTVSWYQQALGQGPQFIFQYYEEEERQRGNFPDRFSGHQFPNYSSELNVNALLLGDSALYLCASSSGQSKLFFGSGTQLSVL.

CDR3 amino acids: CATTPGKAFF. The CDR3 DNA reads TGTGCCACCACGCCCGGGAAGGCTTTCTTT. The rearrangement uses TRBV2 and TRBJ1-1; no clear D. The CDR3 contains 10 residues. Germline loops: CDR1 SNHLY, CDR2 FYNNEI. Between the trimmed V and J ends, which lost 10 bases and 11 bases, there was a span of 14 bases.

The genes are TRBV19 and TRBJ2-1; maybe TRBD2 (6 bases). V was shortened by 5 bases and J by 7 bases, with 12 bases between the two germline ends. The V gene's germline CDR1 is LNHDA and CDR2 SQIVND (reference sequence). There are 13 residues in the CDR3. The CDR3 DNA reads as TGTGCCAGTAGTCCTTGGGGGGAAAATGAGCAGTTCTTC. It codes for CASSPWGENEQFF.

The CDR3, as DNA: TGCGCCAGCAGCCAAGATCGAGACATTGGGTATGGCTACACCTTC. Its protein is CASSQDRDIGYGYTF. The rearrangement links TRBV4-1 to TRBJ1-2; D not certain. CDR3 size: 15 residues. V shed 0 bases and J shed 5 bases, with 13 bases lying between them. Germline CDR1 is MGHRA and CDR2 is YSYEKL.

Here the CDR3 DNA reads TGTGCCAGCAGAAGGGGGAGGGAAAACACTGAAGCTTTCTTT. This codes for CASRRGRENTEAFF. This chain connects TRBV28 to TRBJ1-1; TRBD1 is a possible D gene (6 bases). The germline V gene encodes CDR1 MDHEN and CDR2 SYDVKM. V dropped 6 bases and J dropped 2 bases, with 13 bases sitting between them. The CDR3 spans 14 residues.

Remarks on this clone: Different DNA sequences within this sample yield the same CDR3. This CDR3 is CASSPDREAFF. The CDR3 DNA reads TGTGCCAGCTCTCCCGACAGAGAAGCTTTCTTT. The rearrangement joins TRBV18 to TRBJ1-1, with D possibly matching TRBD1 (5 bases). The V gene's germline CDR1 is KGHSH and CDR2 LQKENI. There are 11 residues in the CDR3. The V end was cut by 6 bases, the J end by 8 bases, with 10 bases between.

Only one count was recorded for this clone. V gene TRBV13 combines with J gene TRBJ2-1; D possibly corresponds to TRBD2 (5 bases). This CDR3 has 15 amino acids. Trimming removed 6 bases from V and 0 bases from J, with 12 bases in between. Germline-derived CDR1 and CDR2 are PRHDT and FYEKMQ (reference sequence). In nucleotides, the CDR3 is TGTGCCAGCAGAGACACTAGGAGCTCCTACAATGAGCAGTTCTTC. Protein: CASRDTRSSYNEQFF.

The chain combines TRBV7-9 with TRBJ1-2; D perhaps matches TRBD1 (5 bases). Germline V gives CDR1 SEHNR, CDR2 FQNEAQ (reference sequence). The CDR3 contains 15 residues. V lost 5 bases to trimming and J lost 8 bases, with 21 bases between them. The CDR3: CASSAAWEAQVGYTF. For the CDR3, the DNA is TGTGCCAGCAGCGCGGCTTGGGAGGCACAGGTCGGCTACACCTTC.

This clone was seen a few times. This chain connects TRBV19 to TRBJ1-1, with D tentatively TRBD1 (6 bases). The germline V gene has CDR1 LNHDA and CDR2 SQIVND (reference sequence). This CDR3 has 15 residues. The V end lost 4 bases, the J end lost 4 bases, and 16 bases lay between the germline ends. CDR3 sequence: CASSTPGGASTEAFF. The CDR3 DNA reads TGTGCCAGTAGTACCCCGGGGGGGGCGAGCACTGAAGCTTTCTTT.

The V gene is TRBV6-5, the J gene TRBJ2-7, with 7 positions matching TRBD2. The V and J ends lost 7 bases and 0 bases, in that order; junction bases with no gene match: 6. The CDR3 loop spans 14 amino acids. Germline CDR1 MNHEY, CDR2 SVGAGI. CDR3: CASKRGEGSYEQYF. The CDR3 coding sequence is TGTGCCAGCAAAAGAGGGGAGGGCTCCTACGAGCAGTACTTC.

The chain uses TRBV28 and TRBJ1-2, with a possible D match to TRBD1 (5 bases). Germline loops: CDR1 MDHEN, CDR2 SYDVKM. This CDR3 has 12 residues. Trimming took 8 bases from V and 3 from J, leaving 10 bases between them. As DNA, the CDR3 is TGTGCCAGCGAACAGGCCCACTATGGCTACACCTTC. It is translated as CASEQAHYGYTF.

The rearrangement joins TRBV5-1 to TRBJ1-4; 7 nucleotides match TRBD1. The CDR3 sequence is 13 residues long. J lost 8 bases, V lost 7 bases, and 8 bases had no gene match. Germline CDR1 is SGHRS and CDR2 is YFSETQ. CDR3 bases: TGCGCCAGCGCAGGGGGTCACGGGGAAAAACTGTTTTTT. Protein: CASAGGHGEKLFF.

The CDR3: CASSLSWQGPTYEQYF. The CDR3 DNA follows: TGTGCCAGCAGTTTATCCTGGCAGGGGCCTACCTACGAGCAGTACTTC. V is TRBV28 and J is TRBJ2-7; a possible D gene is TRBD1 (6 bases). CDR1 is MDHEN and CDR2 is SYDVKM in the germline V gene. V was trimmed by 1 base and J by 2 bases, leaving 15 bases between them. The CDR3 spans 16 residues.

This chain connects TRBV4-1 to TRBJ2-1; possibly TRBD1 for D (6 bases). The CDR3 runs 15 residues. Germline V gene sequence: CDR1 MGHRA, CDR2 YSYEKL. Trimming removed 1 base at V and 8 bases at J, with 15 bases between. The CDR3 DNA follows: TGCGCCAGCAGCCAAGTGAGCAGGGGATTAGATGAGCAGTTCTTC. Translation gives CASSQVSRGLDEQFF.

This rearrangement joins TRBV7-2 to TRBJ2-1; TRBD2 might be the D (7 bases). CDR1 and CDR2 from the germline V gene are SGHTA and FQGNSA. Trimming stripped 5 bases from V and 10 bases from J, with 15 bases between. The CDR3 totals 13 residues. The CDR3 bases are TGTGCCAGCAGCCCCGAGGGGGGGCTGGAGCAGTTCTTC. Translation gives CASSPEGGLEQFF.

The CDR3 reads CAWSRDRTNTGELFF. In nucleotides, the CDR3 is TGTGCCTGGAGCAGGGACAGGACGAACACCGGGGAGCTGTTTTTT. J is TRBJ2-2 and V is TRBV30, with 8 bases identical to TRBD1. The V gene's germline CDR1 is GTSNPN and CDR2 SVGIG (reference sequence). The CDR3 is made up of 15 amino acids. Losses at the gene ends were 3 bases for V and 0 bases for J; bases not matched to a gene: 3.